One sample yielded the 5 T cell receptor beta chains listed below, sequenced in a study of breast tumors, draining lymph nodes, adjacent tissues. Samples came from axillary lymph nodes draining the breast cancer. TCRdb ran MiXCR on the multiplex PCR reads and lists one entry per CDR3 protein. The data hold about 180,000 distinct CDR3 sequences, with approximately 30% observed a single time. The sequenced sample consisted of axillary lymph node tissue. The source is a female donor with breast cancer. Some clones in this sample may be carry-over from other donors' samples.

At least ten counts were recorded for this clonotype. The chain combines TRBV2 with TRBJ1-6; 8 nucleotides line up with TRBD1. This CDR3 contains 14 residues. Trimming at V came to 7 bases and at J to 7 bases, leaving 6 bases not matched to a gene. CDR1 and CDR2 (germline): SNHLY, FYNNEI. For the CDR3, the DNA is TGTGCCAGCAACGGAGGACAGGGAAATTCACCCCTCCACTTT. It codes for CASNGGQGNSPLHF.

This clonotype has only a few counts. The conserved phenylalanine or tryptophan normally closing the CDR3 is absent here, so this likely arose from a read error. Because the CDR3's place on the DNA is in doubt, the DNA is left out and the CDR3 is given as listed by TCRdb. The chain couples TRBV24-1 to TRBJ2-3; no DNA check was done on the table's D call, TRBD2. Germline V gives CDR1 KGHDR, CDR2 SFDVKD. The CDR3 extends over 8 residues, inclusive of both ends. CDR3 amino acids: CATSDFSG.

A note on this clonotype: This clone may be a read error of a much larger clone one base away. The rearrangement uses TRBV6-2 or TRBV6-3 and TRBJ1-6; D may be TRBD1 (5 bases). Germline CDR1 and CDR2: MNHEY and SVGEGT. This CDR3 contains 14 residues. The V gene lost 7 bases and the J gene lost 7 bases, with 14 bases spanning the gap. CDR3: CASTLRVENSPLHF. As DNA, the CDR3 is TGTGCCAGCACCCTCAGGGTTGAAAATTCACCCCTCCACTTT.

The CDR3: CASSLEGRVDSGNTIYF. The CDR3, as DNA: TGTGCCAGCAGCTTAGAGGGCAGGGTAGACTCTGGAAACACCATATATTTT. This chain connects TRBV7-6 to TRBJ1-3, with D possibly TRBD1 on 5 matching bases. The germline CDR1 and CDR2 sequences are SGHVS and FNYEAQ. Trimming took off 1 base at V and 0 bases at J, with 13 bases between the two ends. CDR3 length: 17 amino acids.

In its sample, this clonotype was seen many times. CDR3 bases: TGCAGTGCTTACTCTGACAGGGAAAGGTCCTACAATGAGCAGTTCTTC. Translating it yields CSAYSDRERSYNEQFF. The chain links TRBV20-1 to TRBJ2-1, with 7 nucleotides matching TRBD1. In germline, CDR1 is DFQATT, CDR2 SNEGSKA (reference sequence). This CDR3 spans 16 amino acids. The ends lost 5 bases at V and 1 base at J; junction bases unmatched: 11.